This T cell receptor beta chain was recovered during a study of blood T cell repertoires in COVID-19. This clone came up many times. Germline trimming cut 7 bases from V and 6 bases from J; bases unmatched to any gene: 8. Germline-derived CDR1 and CDR2 are LNHDA and SQIVND (reference sequence). The CDR3 runs 14 residues. Sequenced by immunoSEQ multiplex PCR; TCRdb stores in-frame clones only, minus some. Of some 100,000 clones listed, 91% are singletons. The sample comprised peripheral blood. This chain links TRBV19 with TRBJ2-1; 8 positions agree with TRBD2. The clonotype was recovered from a human donor with active COVID-19. The donor label of this sample is uncertain. The CDR3 protein is CASTSWRGANEQFF. CDR3 nucleotide sequence: TGTGCCAGTACCTCCTGGCGGGGGGCCAATGAGCAGTTCTTC.